This T cell receptor beta chain is from a study of cytomegalovirus exposure and HLA in healthy donors. Across the study: A previous analysis identified 95 million to 130 million unique TCR beta sequences derived from around 200 million T cells. 81% of roughly 430 genotyped donors fell in the Caucasian-associated ancestry cluster.

PCR employed 60 Vbeta and 13 Jbeta primers. Clones were sequenced by immunoSEQ multiplex PCR, and TCRdb holds only the in-frame ones, with some missing. Of around 70,000 clones listed, roughly 70% are singletons. Broader study findings: In all likelihood, a cluster of highly shared sequence variants was a sequencing artifact.

Comment on this clone: Its target is not known.

Germline CDR1 reads PRHDT; CDR2 reads FYEKMQ (reference sequence). The CDR3 covers 15 residues. The V end was cut by 2 bases, the J end by 1 base, with 6 bases between. Material for sequencing was PBMCs. This clonotype was sampled from a man aged 55 to 70 in good health and CMV-seropositive. The chain carries TRBV13 and TRBJ2-6; D remains ambiguous. This CDR3 is CASSLQLSGANVLTF. The CDR3 DNA follows: TGTGCCAGCAGCTTACAACTTTCTGGGGCCAACGTCCTGACTTTC.